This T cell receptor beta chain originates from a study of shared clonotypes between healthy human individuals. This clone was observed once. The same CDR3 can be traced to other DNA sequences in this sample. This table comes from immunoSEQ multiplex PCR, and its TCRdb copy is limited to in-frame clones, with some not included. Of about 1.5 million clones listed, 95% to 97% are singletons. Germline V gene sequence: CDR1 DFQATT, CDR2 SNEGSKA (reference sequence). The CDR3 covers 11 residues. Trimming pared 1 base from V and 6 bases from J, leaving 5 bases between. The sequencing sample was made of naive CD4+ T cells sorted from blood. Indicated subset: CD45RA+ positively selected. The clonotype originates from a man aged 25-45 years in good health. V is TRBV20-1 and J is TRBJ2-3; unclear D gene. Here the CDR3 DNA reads TGCAGTGCTAGAGGTGGGGATACGCAGTATTTT. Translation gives CSARGGDTQYF.